Listed here are 30 T cell receptor beta chains from one sample, sequenced in a study of shared clonotypes between healthy human individuals (dated by TCRdb to the early 2020s). The method behind the library was the immunoSEQ multiplex PCR assay. In its TCRdb copy, this immuneACCESS table keeps in-frame sequences only and misses some clones. Where compared with another copy, unresolved V genes explain less than half of these, and the others have no known cause. The table for this sample lists about half a million clones; over 75% of them were counted only once. The ten largest clones capture about an eighth of the sample. Sequencing was carried out using PBMCs. All receptors come from a woman in her 40s in good health. Some clones in this sample may be carry-over from other donors' samples.

The chain couples TRBV18 to TRBJ2-5; weak D call: TRBD2 (5 bases). CDR1 and CDR2 (germline): KGHSH, LQKENI. The V and J ends lost 4 bases and 4 bases respectively, with 13 bases between them. The CDR3 is 14 residues long. This CDR3 is CASSRGSEGETQYF. Here the CDR3 DNA reads TGTGCCAGCTCACGAGGCTCAGAGGGAGAGACCCAGTACTTC.

The chain is built from TRBV6-1 and TRBJ2-2; 14 nucleotides line up with TRBD2. This CDR3 has 14 residues. J was trimmed by 6 bases and V by 7 bases; bases with no gene match: 1. The germline V gene has CDR1 MNHNS and CDR2 SASEGT. The CDR3 DNA reads TGTGCCAGCAAGGGACTAGCGGGAGCCGGGGAGCTGTTTTTT. Translated, it gives CASKGLAGAGELFF.

Only one count was recorded for this clone. The CDR3 DNA is TGCGCCAGCAGCTTGATCCTCGGGAGAGTCGATGAGCAGTTCTTC. Its protein product is CASSLILGRVDEQFF. The chain links TRBV5-1 to TRBJ2-1; D perhaps matches TRBD2 (6 bases). The CDR3 runs to 15 residues. Looked up from germline, CDR1 is SGHRS and CDR2 is YFSETQ. The germline V and J ends were trimmed by 1 base and 8 bases, with 16 bases remaining between them.

This chain connects TRBV27 to TRBJ1-5; D call uncertain. CDR1 and CDR2 from the germline V gene are MNHEY and SMNVEV (reference sequence). CDR3 length: 13 amino acids. The V end was cut by 8 bases, the J end by 2 bases, with 10 bases between. The CDR3 region is CASGSYGNQPQHF. The CDR3, as DNA: TGTGCCAGCGGGTCCTATGGCAATCAGCCCCAGCATTTT.

This clone was recorded only once. V is TRBV19 and J is TRBJ2-7; 15 nucleotides line up with TRBD2. With V trimmed by 9 bases and J by 4 bases, 13 bases remained unmatched. Germline loops: CDR1 LNHDA, CDR2 SQIVND (reference sequence). The CDR3 extends over 17 amino acids. The CDR3 coding sequence is TGTGCCAGCGGGCCGGGACTAGCGGGAGGCTCAGGTTACGAGCAGTACTTC. Its translation is CASGPGLAGGSGYEQYF. Drawing the rest from reference TRBV19 and TRBJ2-7, the complete variable domain is DGGITQSPKYLFRKEGQNVTLSCEQNLNHDAMYWYRQDPGQGLRLIYYSQIVNDFQKGDIAEGYSVSREKKESFPLTVTSAQKNPTAFYLCASGPGLAGGSGYEQYFGPGTRLTVT.

This clone was seen a single time. A read error is the likely source, as a far larger clone sits one nucleotide away. The V gene is TRBV19, the J gene TRBJ1-5; D is unclear. The V end lost 8 bases, the J end lost 0 bases, and 14 bases lay between the germline ends. The CDR3 consists of 15 residues. Germline V gene lookup returns CDR1 LNHDA and CDR2 SQIVND (reference sequence). CDR3 sequence: CASLRDVASNQPQHF. The CDR3 DNA reads TGTGCCAGTCTACGAGACGTAGCTAGCAATCAGCCCCAGCATTTT.

Turning to this clone: This sequence is one base from a far larger clone and is likely a read error. This chain links TRBV6-1 with TRBJ1-2; 7 nucleotides line up with TRBD1. With V trimmed by 1 base and J by 9 bases, 11 bases remained unmatched. This CDR3 is built from 15 residues. Germline V gene lookup returns CDR1 MNHNS and CDR2 SASEGT. The CDR3 region has the DNA TGTGCCAGCAGTGAAGGGTGGGGACAGCCCCCCTGCTACACCTTC. Translating gives CASSEGWGQPPCYTF.

V and J are TRBV2 and TRBJ2-7; TRBD1 is a possible D gene (6 bases). This CDR3 spans 14 amino acids. Germline CDR1 SNHLY, CDR2 FYNNEI. V was shortened by 7 bases and J by 0 bases, with 13 bases between the two germline ends. CDR3 sequence (DNA): TGTGCCAGCAAGGCTACAGGGAGCTCCTACGAGCAGTACTTC. It yields the protein CASKATGSSYEQYF.

This clone was seen only once. A much larger clone differs by one base, so this may be a read error. The rearrangement joins TRBV18 to TRBJ2-7, with D hard to call. Trimming took 1 base from V and 3 from J, leaving 4 bases between them. The CDR3 is 12 amino acids. CDR1 and CDR2 from the germline V gene are KGHSH and LQKENI. CDR3 in DNA: TGTGCCAGCTCACCACGGGGCTACGAGCAGTACTTC. This translates into CASSPRGYEQYF.

V usage is TRBV7-3 and J usage is TRBJ2-2; unclear D gene. The CDR3 is 17 residues long. The V end was cut by 3 bases, the J end by 3 bases, with 17 bases between. The germline CDR1 and CDR2 sequences are SGHTA and FQGTGA. This CDR3 reads CASSFGPASLHTGELFF. In DNA, the CDR3 is TGTGCCAGCAGCTTCGGCCCCGCCAGCCTTCACACCGGGGAGCTGTTTTTT.

V and J are TRBV28 and TRBJ2-6; D tentatively fits TRBD1 or TRBD2 (6 bases each). Germline V CDR1 and CDR2: MDHEN, SYDVKM. This CDR3 contains 15 residues. Trimming cost V 3 bases and J 2 bases, with 8 bases left between them. DNA for the CDR3: TGTGCCAGCAGTTTCGGGGGCCCTGGGGCCAACGTCCTGACTTTC. It encodes CASSFGGPGANVLTF.

This clone came up a few times. The genes are TRBV18 and TRBJ1-5; possible D gene TRBD1, 5 bases. The CDR3 consists of 16 residues. The germline V and J ends were trimmed by 5 bases and 0 bases, with 14 bases remaining between them. Per the germline V gene, CDR1 is KGHSH and CDR2 is LQKENI. The CDR3, as DNA: TGTGCCAGCTCAGGGGCAGACTGGGGTAGCAATCAGCCCCAGCATTTT. Translated: CASSGADWGSNQPQHF.

Points on this clone: A read error likely explains this, since a far larger clone differs by one base. The rearrangement uses TRBV11-2 and TRBJ1-1, with D possibly matching TRBD1 (5 bases). Germline CDR1 and CDR2: SGHAT and FQNNGV. The CDR3 loop spans 13 amino acids. Here the CDR3 reads CARSFQGLTEAFF. CDR3 in DNA: TGTGCCAGAAGCTTCCAGGGTTTAACTGAAGCTTTCTTT. Variable domain in full (rest from reference TRBV11-2 and TRBJ1-1): EAGVAQSPRYKIIEKRQSVAFWCNPISGHATLYWYQQILGQGPKLLIQFQNNGVVDDSQLPKDRFSAERLKGVDSTLKIQPAKLEDSAVYLCARSFQGLTEAFFGQGTRLTVV.

The chain is built from TRBV2 and TRBJ2-1, with 16 positions matching TRBD2. The germline gives CDR1 SNHLY, CDR2 FYNNEI. This CDR3 comprises 15 residues. Trimming at V came to 8 bases and at J to 7 bases, leaving 5 bases not matched to a gene. This CDR3 is CASAGTSGRGNEQFF. Here the CDR3 DNA reads TGTGCCAGCGCCGGGACTAGCGGGAGGGGAAATGAGCAGTTCTTC.

The sample holds many counts of this clone. The genes are TRBV30 and TRBJ1-2; D uncertain. Germline CDR1 GTSNPN, CDR2 SVGIG (reference sequence). V lost 1 base and J lost 2, with 8 bases in between. CDR3 size: 13 residues. This CDR3 reads CAWSGPANYGYTF. DNA of the CDR3: TGTGCCTGGAGTGGTCCAGCAAACTATGGCTACACCTTC. Drawing the rest from reference TRBV30 and TRBJ1-2, the complete variable domain is SQTIHQWPATLVQPVGSPLSLECTVEGTSNPNLYWYRQAAGRGLQLLFYSVGIGQISSEVPQNLSASRPQDRQFILSSKKLLLSDSGFYLCAWSGPANYGYTFGSGTRLTVV.

The J gene is TRBJ2-7, the V gene TRBV5-4, with TRBD1 matching 10 bases. Germline CDR1 reads SGHNT; CDR2 reads YYREEE (reference sequence). J was trimmed by 2 bases and V by 6 bases; bases with no gene match: 11. The CDR3 runs 16 residues. CDR3 loop: CASTSGGGTGAYEQYF. Here the CDR3 DNA reads TGTGCCAGCACCTCCGGTGGAGGGACAGGGGCCTACGAGCAGTACTTC.

The rearrangement links TRBV13 to TRBJ2-7; D gene ambiguous. Germline-derived CDR1 and CDR2 are PRHDT and FYEKMQ (reference sequence). The V end was cut by 5 bases, the J end by 6 bases, with 11 bases between. The CDR3 consists of 12 residues. The CDR3 sequence: CASSARFLEQYF. In DNA form, the CDR3 reads TGTGCCAGCAGCGCCCGTTTTCTCGAGCAGTACTTC.

The genes are TRBV30 and TRBJ2-6; 7 positions agree with TRBD1. Germline-derived CDR1 and CDR2 are GTSNPN and SVGIG (reference sequence). Trimming cost V 2 bases and J 1 base; bases outside gene matches: 5. This CDR3 contains 16 residues. The CDR3 DNA reads TGTGCCTGGAGTCTTCGACAGGGTTCTGGGGCCAACGTCCTGACTTTC. Protein sequence: CAWSLRQGSGANVLTF.

The J gene is TRBJ2-7, the V gene TRBV14, with 7 bases fitting TRBD1. CDR1 is SGHDN and CDR2 is FVKESK in the germline V gene. The V segment lost 4 bases and the J segment 4 bases; nucleotides outside the gene matches: 10. CDR3 length: 15 amino acids. CDR3 DNA sequence: TGTGCCAGCAGCCCGCGACAGGGCATCCCTTACGAGCAGTACTTC. This sequence encodes CASSPRQGIPYEQYF.

V gene TRBV5-1 combines with J gene TRBJ2-3; maybe TRBD2 (6 bases). Germline assignment: CDR1 SGHRS and CDR2 YFSETQ. CDR3 length equals 17 residues. V gave up 0 bases and J gave up 1 base, with 15 bases separating them. The CDR3 reads CASSLGGDSRGTDTQYF. CDR3 bases: TGCGCCAGCAGCTTGGGAGGGGACTCCCGCGGCACAGATACGCAGTATTTT.

The V gene is TRBV18, the J gene TRBJ2-5, with D perhaps matching TRBD2 (6 bases). V was shortened by 2 bases and J by 7 bases, with 14 bases between the two germline ends. CDR3 size: 14 residues. In germline, CDR1 is KGHSH, CDR2 LQKENI. The CDR3, as DNA: TGTGCCAGCTCACCAGGGACTGACACAGGGACCCAGTACTTC. Its translation: CASSPGTDTGTQYF. The full variable domain, rest sourced from reference TRBV18 and TRBJ2-5, is NAGVMQNPRHLVRRRGQEARLRCSPMKGHSHVYWYRQLPEEGLKFMVYLQKENIIDESGMPKERFSAEFPKEGPSILRIQQVVRGDSAAYFCASSPGTDTGTQYFGPGTRLLVL.

V gene TRBV5-8 combines with J gene TRBJ2-7; perhaps TRBD1 as D (6 bases). CDR3 size: 15 residues. CDR1 and CDR2 (germline): SGHTS, YDEGEE. The V end was cut by 2 bases, the J end by 3 bases, with 15 bases between. CDR3 nucleotide sequence: TGTGCCAGCAGCTTCACCGGGACACGGATCTACGAGCAGTACTTC. Translated: CASSFTGTRIYEQYF.

This clone has a handful of counts. This chain uses TRBV6-1 with TRBJ2-7; 9 nucleotides agree with TRBD2. CDR1 MNHNS and CDR2 SASEGT come from the germline V gene. The CDR3 spans 15 residues. With 4 bases clipped from V and 5 bases from J, the junction kept 9 bases outside the gene matches. CDR3 coding DNA: TGTGCCAGCAGTGCGGTATTAGCGGGAGTTGACGAGCAGTACTTC. As protein: CASSAVLAGVDEQYF.

This chain joins TRBV18 and TRBJ1-2; 8 nucleotides match TRBD1. This CDR3 has 13 residues. V lost 3 bases, J lost 7 bases, and 4 bases stayed unmatched. Germline V gene lookup returns CDR1 KGHSH and CDR2 LQKENI. The CDR3 protein is CASSPQGATGYTF. DNA for the CDR3: TGTGCCAGCTCACCGCAGGGGGCGACTGGCTACACCTTC.

The CDR3 nucleotides read TGCGCCAGCAGTGAGAGTAGCGGGAGAAGGTACGAGCAGTACTTC. Translated: CASSESSGRRYEQYF. The V and J genes are TRBV10-2 and TRBJ2-7; TRBD2 agrees at 9 bases. CDR1 and CDR2 from the germline V gene are WSHSY and SAAADI. The CDR3 consists of 15 residues. Trimming at V came to 2 bases and at J to 4 bases, leaving 6 bases not matched to a gene.

The rearrangement joins TRBV7-2 to TRBJ2-1; 11 bases match TRBD2. V was pared by 0 bases and J by 6 bases, with 4 bases of the junction left unmatched. CDR1 SGHTA and CDR2 FQGNSA come from the germline V gene. CDR3 length equals 16 residues. The CDR3 DNA reads as TGTGCCAGCAGCTTAGCCGGGACTAGCGGAAGCAATGAGCAGTTCTTC. Translated: CASSLAGTSGSNEQFF. Full variable domain (remainder filled in from reference TRBV7-2 and TRBJ2-1): GAGVSQSPSNKVTEKGKDVELRCDPISGHTALYWYRQSLGQGLEFLIYFQGNSAPDKSGLPSDRFSAERTGGSVSTLTIQRTQQEDSAVYLCASSLAGTSGSNEQFFGPGTRLTVL.

This rearrangement joins TRBV10-2 to TRBJ1-1, with D perhaps TRBD1 (6 bases). The V gene's germline CDR1 is WSHSY and CDR2 SAAADI. The CDR3 has 14 residues. Trimming cost V 6 bases and J 3 bases, with 14 bases left between them. CDR3: CASSPTGSHTEAFF. CDR3 coding DNA: TGCGCCAGCAGCCCGACAGGATCCCACACTGAAGCTTTCTTT.

Here the CDR3 reads CASSFGTSFYEQYF. The CDR3 region has the DNA TGTGCCAGCAGCTTCGGGACTAGCTTCTACGAGCAGTACTTC. The J gene is TRBJ2-7, the V gene TRBV5-8, with 9 bases matching TRBD2. The CDR3 contains 14 residues. Germline V gene data show CDR1 as SGHTS and CDR2 as YDEGEE. Trimming cost V 2 bases and J 3 bases; bases outside gene matches: 3. The variable domain in full, with the rest retrieved from reference TRBV5-8 and TRBJ2-7, is EAGVTQSPTHLIKTRGQQATLRCSPISGHTSVYWYQQALGLGLQFLLWYDEGEERNRGNFPPRFSGRQFPNYSSELNVNALELEDSALYLCASSFGTSFYEQYFGPGTRLTVT.

This clone occurred many times. The J gene is TRBJ2-1, the V gene TRBV19; TRBD2 aligns across 7 bases. Trimming cost V 10 bases and J 9 bases; bases outside gene matches: 15. This CDR3 is built from 14 residues. Germline CDR1 LNHDA, CDR2 SQIVND (reference sequence). The DNA of the CDR3 is TGTGCCACCCGCGATGGGGGAGGGCCAGGTGAGCAGTTCTTC. Amino acid sequence: CATRDGGGPGEQFF. Full variable domain (remainder filled in from reference TRBV19 and TRBJ2-1): DGGITQSPKYLFRKEGQNVTLSCEQNLNHDAMYWYRQDPGQGLRLIYYSQIVNDFQKGDIAEGYSVSREKKESFPLTVTSAQKNPTAFYLCATRDGGGPGEQFFGPGTRLTVL.

The V gene is TRBV11-2, the J gene TRBJ2-7; 9 nucleotides match TRBD1. Germline CDR1 is SGHAT and CDR2 is FQNNGV. Unmatched junction bases numbered 8, after V lost 5 bases and J lost 6 bases. This CDR3 spans 14 amino acids. The CDR3 reads CASSTGTGFSEQYF. The CDR3 DNA reads TGTGCCAGCAGCACCGGGACAGGGTTTTCCGAGCAGTACTTC. Combining the CDR3 with reference TRBV11-2 and TRBJ2-7 gives the whole variable domain EAGVAQSPRYKIIEKRQSVAFWCNPISGHATLYWYQQILGQGPKLLIQFQNNGVVDDSQLPKDRFSAERLKGVDSTLKIQPAKLEDSAVYLCASSTGTGFSEQYFGPGTRLTVT.